This T cell receptor (beta chain) emerged from a study of OX40 agonist ivuxolimab in advanced cancers. CDR1 SGHKS and CDR2 YYEKEE come from the germline V gene (reference sequence). The CDR3 is 13 residues long. Losses at the gene ends were 7 bases for V and 5 bases for J; bases not matched to a gene: 7. Repertoires were generated with immunoSEQ multiplex PCR, while TCRdb's copy carries only in-frame clones and drops some. This sample has some 76,000 clones, with approximately 87% found just once. This chain connects TRBV5-5 to TRBJ1-2; TRBD1 aligns across 8 bases. Sequencing used CD4+ or CD8+ T cells sorted from blood, obtained in a trial of the OX40 agonist ivuxolimab. This receptor was obtained from an adult with an advanced solid tumor such as melanoma, head and neck, liver or kidney cancer. The CDR3 bases are TGTGCCAGCGCGGCAGGGGGCGGTTATGGCTACACCTTC. It specifies CASAAGGGYGYTF.